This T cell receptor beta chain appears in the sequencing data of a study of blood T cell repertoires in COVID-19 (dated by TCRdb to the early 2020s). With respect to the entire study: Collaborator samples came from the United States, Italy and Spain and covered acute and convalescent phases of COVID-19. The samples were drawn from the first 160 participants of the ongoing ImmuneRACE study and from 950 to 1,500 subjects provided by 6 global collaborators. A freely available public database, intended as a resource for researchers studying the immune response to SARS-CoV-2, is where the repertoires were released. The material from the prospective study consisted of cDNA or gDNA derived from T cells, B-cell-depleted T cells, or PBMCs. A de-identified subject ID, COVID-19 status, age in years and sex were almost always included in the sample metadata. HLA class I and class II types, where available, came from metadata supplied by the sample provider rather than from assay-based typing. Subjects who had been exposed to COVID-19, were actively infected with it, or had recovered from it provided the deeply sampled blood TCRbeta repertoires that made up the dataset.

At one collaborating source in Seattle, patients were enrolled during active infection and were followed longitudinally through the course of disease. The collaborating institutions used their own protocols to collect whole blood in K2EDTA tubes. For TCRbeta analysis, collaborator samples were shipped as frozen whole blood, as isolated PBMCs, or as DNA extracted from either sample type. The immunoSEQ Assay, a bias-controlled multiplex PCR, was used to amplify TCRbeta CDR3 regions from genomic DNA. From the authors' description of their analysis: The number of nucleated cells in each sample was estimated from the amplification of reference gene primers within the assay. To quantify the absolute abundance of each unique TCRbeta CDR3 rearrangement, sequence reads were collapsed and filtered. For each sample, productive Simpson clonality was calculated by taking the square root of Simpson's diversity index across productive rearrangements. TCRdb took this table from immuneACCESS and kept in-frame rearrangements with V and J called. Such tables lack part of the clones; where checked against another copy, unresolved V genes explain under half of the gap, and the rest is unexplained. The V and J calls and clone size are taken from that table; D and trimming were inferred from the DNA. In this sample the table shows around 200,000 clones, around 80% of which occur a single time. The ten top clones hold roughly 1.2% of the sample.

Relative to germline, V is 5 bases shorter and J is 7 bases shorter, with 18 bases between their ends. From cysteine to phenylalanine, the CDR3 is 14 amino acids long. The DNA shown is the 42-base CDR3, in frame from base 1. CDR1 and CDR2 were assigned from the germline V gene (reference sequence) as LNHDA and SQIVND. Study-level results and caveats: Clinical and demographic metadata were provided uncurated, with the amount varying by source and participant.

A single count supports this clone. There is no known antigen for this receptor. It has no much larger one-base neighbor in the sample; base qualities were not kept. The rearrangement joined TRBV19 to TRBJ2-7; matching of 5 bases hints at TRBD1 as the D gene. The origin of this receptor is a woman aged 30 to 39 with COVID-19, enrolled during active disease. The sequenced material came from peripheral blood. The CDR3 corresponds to CASSSAGPDGEQYF. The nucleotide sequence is TGTGCCAGTAGTTCGGCAGGGCCCGACGGGGAGCAGTACTTC.